Presented here are 21 T cell receptor beta chains from one specimen sequenced in a study of cytomegalovirus exposure and HLA in healthy donors. The protocol was immunoSEQ multiplex PCR, while the TCRdb copy is restricted to in-frame clones and leaves out a portion. Of some 100,000 clones listed, about 91% are singletons. Sample: PBMCs. Every receptor here comes from a man between 18 and 29 years old in good health and CMV-seronegative.

The chain carries TRBV4-1 and TRBJ2-7; tentatively, D is TRBD2 (5 bases). The CDR3 runs 15 residues. Looked up from germline, CDR1 is MGHRA and CDR2 is YSYEKL. V was cut by 1 base and J by 0 bases, with 10 bases left in between. The CDR3 region has the DNA TGCGCCAGCAGCCAAGCCCCGGGGAGCTCCTACGAGCAGTACTTC. The encoded protein is CASSQAPGSSYEQYF.

This rearrangement joins TRBV6-5 to TRBJ2-5, with 10 bases lining up with TRBD2. There are 14 residues in the CDR3. CDR1 and CDR2 from the germline V gene are MNHEY and SVGAGI. V was clipped by 6 bases and J by 4 bases; unmatched bases: 5. The CDR3 DNA reads as TGTGCCAGCAGAGCGGGGGGGTTCAGAGAGACCCAGTACTTC. Amino acids: CASRAGGFRETQYF.

This clone has only one observation. The chain carries TRBV28 and TRBJ1-1; TRBD1 is a possible D gene (6 bases). The ends were cut back, 4 bases at V and 3 bases at J, with 18 bases in the middle. The length of the CDR3 is 16 residues. Germline V gene lookup returns CDR1 MDHEN and CDR2 SYDVKM. CDR3 DNA sequence: TGTGCCAGCAGTTCTATATGGGGGCATGAGGACACTGAAGCTTTCTTT. This translates into CASSSIWGHEDTEAFF.

J is TRBJ1-2 and V is TRBV5-1; the match to TRBD1 covers 8 bases. The CDR3 consists of 13 residues. Germline V CDR1 and CDR2: SGHRS, YFSETQ. V trimming: 1 base; J trimming: 8 bases; junction bases outside the gene matches: 4. For the CDR3, the DNA is TGCGCCAGCAGCTTGCCAGGACAGGGAGGCTACACCTTC. This encodes CASSLPGQGGYTF.

The rearrangement uses TRBV2 and TRBJ2-7, with 7 bases matching TRBD1. Germline loops: CDR1 SNHLY, CDR2 FYNNEI. The V segment lost 8 bases and the J segment 1 base; nucleotides outside the gene matches: 8. The CDR3 is 14 residues long. CDR3 region: CASLKGQFSYEQYF. The CDR3 DNA sequence: TGTGCCAGCCTCAAGGGACAGTTTTCCTACGAGCAGTACTTC.

The chain uses TRBV19 and TRBJ1-2, with D perhaps matching TRBD1 (5 bases). This CDR3 is 16 amino acids long. V was clipped by 4 bases and J by 1 base, with 16 bases between them. Germline CDR1 LNHDA, CDR2 SQIVND (reference sequence). In DNA form, the CDR3 reads TGTGCCAGTAGTAGTGCGCGGGACGGTATTAACTATGGCTACACCTTC. Translating gives CASSSARDGINYGYTF.

V usage is TRBV7-9 and J usage is TRBJ2-3; no clear D. The germline CDR1 and CDR2 sequences are SEHNR and FQNEAQ (reference sequence). This CDR3 spans 15 amino acids. Trimming cost V 3 bases and J 0 bases, with 10 bases left between them. The CDR3 loop reads CASSFRATSTDTQYF. CDR3 coding DNA: TGTGCCAGCAGCTTTAGAGCCACTAGCACAGATACGCAGTATTTT.

The V gene is TRBV10-2, the J gene TRBJ2-5, with TRBD2 identical over 11 bases. This CDR3 is 14 amino acids long. Germline CDR1 is WSHSY and CDR2 is SAAADI. The junction had 3 bases not matched to a gene; V was cut back by 8 bases and J by 1 base. The CDR3 sequence: CASRTSGPQETQYF. The DNA of the CDR3 is TGCGCCAGCCGGACTAGCGGGCCCCAAGAGACCCAGTACTTC.

This chain joins TRBV19 and TRBJ1-2; 7 nucleotides line up with TRBD1. J gave up 5 bases and V 4 bases, and 7 bases lay outside the gene matches. This CDR3 is built from 14 residues. In germline, CDR1 is LNHDA, CDR2 SQIVND (reference sequence). CDR3 protein: CASSTQTGRYGYTF. In nucleotides, the CDR3 is TGTGCCAGTAGTACCCAGACAGGGCGTTATGGCTACACCTTC.

This clone was counted many times. The genes are TRBV9 and TRBJ2-2; D possibly corresponds to TRBD1 (6 bases). V shed 3 bases and J shed 5 bases, with 14 bases lying between them. CDR1 SGDLS and CDR2 YYNGEE come from the germline V gene. The CDR3 is 15 amino acids. CDR3 sequence (DNA): TGTGCCAGCAGCGGCAAATCAGGGGTAACCGGGGAGCTGTTTTTT. Its protein is CASSGKSGVTGELFF.

The V and J genes are TRBV18 and TRBJ2-1, with 7 bases fitting TRBD1. After removal of 4 bases from V and 10 bases from J, the junction contained 13 bases not matched to a gene. The germline gives CDR1 KGHSH, CDR2 LQKENI. The CDR3 sequence is 15 residues long. The CDR3 DNA reads TGTGCCAGCTCACGGGGACGCCCGGACAGGTCGGAGCAGTTCTTC. Its protein product is CASSRGRPDRSEQFF.

There are a few counts of this clone. The chain links TRBV11-2 to TRBJ2-7, with D tentatively TRBD2 (5 bases). The V and J ends lost 3 bases and 3 bases respectively, with 12 bases between them. CDR1 SGHAT and CDR2 FQNNGV come from the germline V gene. The length of the CDR3 is 14 residues. The CDR3 reads CASSLALGVYEQYF. CDR3 sequence (DNA): TGTGCCAGCAGCTTGGCCCTGGGAGTCTACGAGCAGTACTTC.

J is TRBJ2-1 and V is TRBV5-8; 16 bases agree with TRBD2. Germline values: CDR1 SGHTS, CDR2 YDEGEE. The CDR3 contains 16 residues. Losses at the gene ends were 4 bases for V and 8 bases for J; bases not matched to a gene: 6. The CDR3 sequence is CASSAGTSGRVDEQFF. The CDR3 coding sequence is TGTGCCAGCAGCGCCGGGACTAGCGGGAGGGTGGATGAGCAGTTCTTC.

This clone was recorded once. The gene calls are TRBV2 and TRBJ1-2, with a possible D match to TRBD1 (6 bases). The CDR3 has 14 amino acids. Germline V gene lookup returns CDR1 SNHLY and CDR2 FYNNEI. Trimming left V 4 bases short and J 7 bases short, with 16 bases between. The CDR3 DNA reads as TGTGCCAGCAGTGCTCTTACAGGGCTCGGTGGCTACACCTTC. This translates into CASSALTGLGGYTF.

V usage is TRBV4-1 and J usage is TRBJ1-2; TRBD1 agrees at 9 bases. The CDR3 runs to 14 residues. Germline loops: CDR1 MGHRA, CDR2 YSYEKL. The V gene end was trimmed by 4 bases and the J gene end by 7 bases; junction bases not matched to a gene: 7. The chain's CDR3 is CASSPDWTGVGYTF. The CDR3 nucleotides read TGCGCCAGCAGCCCGGATTGGACAGGGGTTGGCTACACCTTC.

The gene calls are TRBV27 and TRBJ1-1, with a weak D call TRBD1 (6 bases). The V and J ends lost 8 bases and 5 bases respectively, with 12 bases between them. CDR1 and CDR2 (germline): MNHEY, SMNVEV (reference sequence). The CDR3 length is 12 residues. The CDR3 bases are TGTGCCAGCCAAGAACAGGGAACTGAAGCTTTCTTT. This codes for CASQEQGTEAFF.

This clone was counted between two and nine times. The rearrangement links TRBV10-1 to TRBJ1-1, with 9 nucleotides matching TRBD1. With V trimmed by 6 bases and J by 6 bases, 8 bases remained unmatched. Germline V CDR1 and CDR2: WNHNN, SYGVQD (reference sequence). The CDR3 loop spans 14 amino acids. CDR3 amino acids: CASRPGQGRSEAFF. The CDR3 DNA reads TGCGCCAGCAGGCCGGGACAGGGAAGGTCTGAAGCTTTCTTT.

The V and J genes are TRBV11-3 and TRBJ1-2; perhaps TRBD1 as D (5 bases). CDR3 length equals 15 residues. Germline V gene sequence: CDR1 SGHNT, CDR2 YENEEA. V was trimmed by 0 bases and J by 3 bases, leaving 11 bases between them. The CDR3 sequence is CASSLDFGGHYGYTF. CDR3 coding DNA: TGTGCCAGCAGCTTAGACTTCGGGGGTCACTATGGCTACACCTTC.

The chain carries TRBV11-3 and TRBJ2-7; a weak D match, TRBD2 (5 bases). CDR3 length equals 15 residues. Germline loops: CDR1 SGHNT, CDR2 YENEEA. Trimming stripped 5 bases from V and 2 bases from J, with 16 bases between. Here the CDR3 reads CASSKSRLNTYEQYF. In DNA form, the CDR3 reads TGTGCCAGCAGCAAATCAAGACTAAACACCTACGAGCAGTACTTC. Full variable domain (remainder filled in from reference TRBV11-3 and TRBJ2-7): EAGVVQSPRYKIIEKKQPVAFWCNPISGHNTLYWYLQNLGQGPELLIRYENEEAVDDSQLPKDRFSAERLKGVDSTLKIQPAELGDSAVYLCASSKSRLNTYEQYFGPGTRLTVT.

The chain couples TRBV11-2 to TRBJ2-7, with D unresolved. The length of the CDR3 is 13 residues. Germline V gene lookup returns CDR1 SGHAT and CDR2 FQNNGV. The ends were cut back, 1 base at V and 3 bases at J, with 7 bases in the middle. The CDR3 DNA reads TGTGCCAGCAGCTTAGGCGGCAGCTACGAGCAGTACTTC. Translating gives CASSLGGSYEQYF. The full variable domain, its missing parts supplied by reference TRBV11-2 and TRBJ2-7, is EAGVAQSPRYKIIEKRQSVAFWCNPISGHATLYWYQQILGQGPKLLIQFQNNGVVDDSQLPKDRFSAERLKGVDSTLKIQPAKLEDSAVYLCASSLGGSYEQYFGPGTRLTVT.

This clone was seen just once. The rearrangement links TRBV20-1 to TRBJ2-7; D not resolved. This CDR3 comprises 11 residues. Trimming pared 2 bases from V and 6 bases from J, leaving 8 bases between. CDR1 is DFQATT, CDR2 SNEGSKA, per germline (reference sequence). The CDR3 is CSARLTIEQYF. In nucleotides, the CDR3 is TGCAGTGCTAGACTAACGATCGAGCAGTACTTC.